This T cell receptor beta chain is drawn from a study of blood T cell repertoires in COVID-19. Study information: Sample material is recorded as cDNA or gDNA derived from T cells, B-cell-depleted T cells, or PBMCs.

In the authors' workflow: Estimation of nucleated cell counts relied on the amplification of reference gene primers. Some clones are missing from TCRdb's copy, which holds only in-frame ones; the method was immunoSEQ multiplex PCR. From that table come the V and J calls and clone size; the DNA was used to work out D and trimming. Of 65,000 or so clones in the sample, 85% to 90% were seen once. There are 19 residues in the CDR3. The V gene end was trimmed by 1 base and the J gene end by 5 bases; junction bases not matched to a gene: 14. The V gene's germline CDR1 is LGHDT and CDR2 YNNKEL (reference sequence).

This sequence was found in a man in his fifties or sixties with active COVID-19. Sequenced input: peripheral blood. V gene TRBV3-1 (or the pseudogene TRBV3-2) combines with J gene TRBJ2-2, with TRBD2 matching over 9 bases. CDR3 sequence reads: CASSQGGLAGDGETGELFF. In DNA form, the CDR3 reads TGTGCCAGCAGCCAAGGGGGGTTAGCGGGAGATGGTGAAACCGGGGAGCTGTTTTTT.